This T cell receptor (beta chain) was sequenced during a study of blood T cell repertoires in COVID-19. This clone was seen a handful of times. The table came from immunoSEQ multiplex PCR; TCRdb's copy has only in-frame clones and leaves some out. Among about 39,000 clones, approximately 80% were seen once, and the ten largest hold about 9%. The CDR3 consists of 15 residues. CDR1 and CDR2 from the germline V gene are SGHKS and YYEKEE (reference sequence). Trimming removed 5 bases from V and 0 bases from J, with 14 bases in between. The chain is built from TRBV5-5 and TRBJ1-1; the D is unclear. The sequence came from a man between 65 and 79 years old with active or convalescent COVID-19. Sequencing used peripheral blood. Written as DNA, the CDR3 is TGTGCCAGCAGAAGCGGTGGGTCCATGAACACTGAAGCTTTCTTT. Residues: CASRSGGSMNTEAFF. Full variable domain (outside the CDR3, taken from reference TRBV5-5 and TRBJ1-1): DAGVTQSPTHLIKTRGQQVTLRCSPISGHKSVSWYQQVLGQGPQFIFQYYEKEERGRGNFPDRFSARQFPNYSSELNVNALLLGDSALYLCASRSGGSMNTEAFFGQGTRLTVV.